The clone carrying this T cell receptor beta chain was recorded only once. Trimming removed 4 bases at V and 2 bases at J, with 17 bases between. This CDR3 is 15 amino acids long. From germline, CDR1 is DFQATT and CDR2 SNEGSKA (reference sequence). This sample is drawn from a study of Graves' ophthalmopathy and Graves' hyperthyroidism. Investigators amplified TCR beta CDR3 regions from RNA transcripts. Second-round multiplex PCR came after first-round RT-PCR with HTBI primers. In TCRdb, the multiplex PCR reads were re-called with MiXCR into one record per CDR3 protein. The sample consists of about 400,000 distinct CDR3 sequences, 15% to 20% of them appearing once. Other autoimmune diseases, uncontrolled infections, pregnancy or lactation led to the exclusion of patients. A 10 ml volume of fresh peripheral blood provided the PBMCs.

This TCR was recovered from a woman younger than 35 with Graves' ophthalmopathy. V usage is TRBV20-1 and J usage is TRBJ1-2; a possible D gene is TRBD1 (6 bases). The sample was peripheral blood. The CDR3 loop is CSAKQGGPMNYGYTF. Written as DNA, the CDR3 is TGCAGTGCTAAACAGGGTGGGCCTATGAACTATGGCTACACCTTC.